The present TCR beta chain was sequenced within a study of T cells after yellow fever vaccination. UMIs and a universal primer site were added when TCR cDNA was made by 5'RACE template switching. TCRdb reprocessed the 5' RACE reads with MiXCR, giving one entry per CDR3 protein. The table lists roughly 110,000 distinct CDR3 sequences, roughly 8.4% of them singletons, with around 25% in the top ten. Turning to this clonotype: The target antigen is unknown.

Between the trimmed V and J ends, which lost 6 bases and 4 bases, there was a span of 16 bases. Germline CDR1 and CDR2: MNHEY and SVGAGI. This CDR3 has 15 residues. Study observations and caveats: High-abundance clonotypes from the bulk population could contaminate FACS-sorted repertoires. Only a minor proportion of clonotypes was detected across both CD4 and CD8 compartments. Most clones from primary vaccination resurfaced after the booster (about 95% CD4, around 91% CD8).

The clonotype comes from a young man who received the YFV17D yellow fever vaccine. The V gene is TRBV6-5, the J gene TRBJ2-1; D is unclear. The sample in question was CD8+ T cells sorted from PBMCs, obtained 45 days after the yellow fever booster vaccination. Here the CDR3 reads CASSPEMGLYNEQFF. The CDR3 region has the DNA TGTGCCAGCAGCCCCGAGATGGGATTATACAATGAGCAGTTCTTC.